This T cell receptor beta chain was sequenced for a study of blood T cells in healthy people across ages. Then a second PCR, running roughly 6 to 12 cycles, was carried out with a sample-barcoded 5' primer and a J-beta primer mix. TCRdb analysed the 5' RACE reads with MiXCR anew, one entry per CDR3 protein. The sample has hundreds of thousands of distinct CDR3 sequences; about 34% are singletons. The sequence was obtained from a woman of 80 years or more in good health. The sample consisted of blood.

CDR3: CASSDLSTNEKLFF. The CDR3 DNA reads TGCGCCAGCAGTGATCTCTCAACTAATGAAAAACTGTTTTTT. The rearrangement joins TRBV10-1 to TRBJ1-4, with D uncertain. The V gene's germline CDR1 is WNHNN and CDR2 SYGVQD (reference sequence). The V gene lost 3 bases and the J gene lost 0 bases, with 5 bases spanning the gap. The length of the CDR3 is 14 residues.